Below are 22 T cell receptor beta chains sequenced from a single sample in a study of OX40 agonist ivuxolimab in advanced cancers. Library prep was done by the immunoSEQ multiplex PCR assay. TCRdb provides this immuneACCESS table in a form limited to in-frame rearrangements. Some clones are lacking; in checked studies, under half of them reflect an unresolved V gene, and why the rest are absent is not known. The table for this sample lists 65,000 to 85,000 clones; around 86% of them were counted only once. The ten largest clones take up around 2% of the sample. The sample consisted of CD4+ or CD8+ T cells sorted from blood, taken in a trial of the OX40 agonist ivuxolimab. Receptors originate from an adult with an advanced solid tumor such as melanoma, head and neck, liver or kidney cancer.

The chain combines TRBV19 with TRBJ1-6, with a weak D call TRBD1 (5 bases). Germline V gives CDR1 LNHDA, CDR2 SQIVND (reference sequence). CDR3 length: 16 amino acids. Trimming removed 5 bases at V and 7 bases at J, with 18 bases between. Here the CDR3 DNA reads TGTGCCAGTAGTGCCGGACACCGCCACGAGAATTCACCCCTCCACTTT. Translating gives CASSAGHRHENSPLHF.

The CDR3 bases are TGCGCCAACCGTAATCAGCCCCAGCATTTT. The encoded protein is CANRNQPQHF. The genes are TRBV5-1 and TRBJ1-5; D is unresolved. Trimming cost V 9 bases and J 4 bases, with 5 bases left between them. The germline V gene has CDR1 SGHRS and CDR2 YFSETQ. The CDR3 contains 10 residues. Full variable domain (rest looked up from reference TRBV5-1 and TRBJ1-5): KAGVTQTPRYLIKTRGQQVTLSCSPISGHRSVSWYQQTPGQGLQFLFEYFSETQRNKGNFPGRFSGRQFSNSRSEMNVSTLELGDSALYLCANRNQPQHFGDGTRLSIL.

This clone was picked up a small number of times. This sequence joins TRBV7-2 and TRBJ2-7; the match to TRBD2 covers 9 bases. The CDR3 runs to 15 residues. V lost 5 bases, J lost 5 bases, and 10 bases stayed unmatched. Germline-derived CDR1 and CDR2 are SGHTA and FQGNSA. CDR3 sequence: CASSRLAGRVHEQYF. The CDR3 DNA sequence: TGTGCCAGCAGCCGTCTAGCGGGAAGGGTACACGAGCAGTACTTC.

CDR3 amino acids: CASQMGSNEKLFF. The CDR3 DNA follows: TGCGCCAGCCAAATGGGGAGTAATGAAAAACTGTTTTTT. The V and J genes are TRBV10-2 and TRBJ1-4; D unresolved. Germline lookup yields CDR1 WSHSY and CDR2 SAAADI. The CDR3 is made up of 13 amino acids. The V gene lost 8 bases and the J gene lost 4 bases, with 11 bases spanning the gap.

The gene calls are TRBV18 and TRBJ2-6, with 11 nucleotides matching TRBD1. The CDR3 runs 17 residues. V dropped 6 bases and J dropped 1; count of bases not matched to a gene: 5. The germline V gene has CDR1 KGHSH and CDR2 LQKENI. The CDR3 region is CASSRGTGGSGANVLTF. In DNA form, the CDR3 reads TGTGCCAGCTCGCGGGGGACAGGGGGTTCTGGGGCCAACGTCCTGACTTTC.

This chain joins TRBV11-2 and TRBJ2-5; 7 nucleotides align to TRBD2. Matching the DNA end better, TRBJ2-7 makes the J call doubtful. This CDR3 is 13 amino acids long. The V gene's germline CDR1 is SGHAT and CDR2 FQNNGV. This CDR3 reads CASNRGVGYEQYF. DNA of the CDR3: TGTGCCAGCAACCGGGGGGTCGGGTACGAGCAGTACTTC.

The chain combines TRBV27 with TRBJ2-3; 13 nucleotides line up with TRBD2. There are 17 residues in the CDR3. V lost 2 bases, J lost 4 bases, and 6 bases stayed unmatched. The germline V gene has CDR1 MNHEY and CDR2 SMNVEV (reference sequence). CDR3 sequence: CASSLARTSGSSDTQYF. Written as DNA, the CDR3 is TGTGCCAGCAGTTTAGCCAGGACTAGCGGGAGTTCAGATACGCAGTATTTT.

This clone was counted between two and nine times. The chain has TRBV9 and TRBJ2-7; possibly TRBD1 or TRBD2 for D (5 bases each). CDR1 is SGDLS, CDR2 YYNGEE, per germline. V shed 5 bases and J shed 6 bases, with 12 bases lying between them. The CDR3 has 12 residues. In nucleotides, the CDR3 is TGTGCCAGCAGTGGGGACGGATTCGAGCAGTACTTC. It encodes CASSGDGFEQYF. The full variable domain, its missing parts supplied by reference TRBV9 and TRBJ2-7, is DSGVTQTPKHLITATGQRVTLRCSPRSGDLSVYWYQQSLDQGLQFLIQYYNGEERAKGNILERFSAQQFPDLHSELNLSSLELGDSALYFCASSGDGFEQYFGPGTRLTVT.

This chain uses TRBV5-1 with TRBJ2-3; the D gene is possibly TRBD1 (6 bases). Trimming took 4 bases from V and 1 from J, leaving 13 bases between them. The germline gives CDR1 SGHRS, CDR2 YFSETQ. CDR3 length equals 15 residues. CDR3 in DNA: TGCGCCAGCAGCGCCGGGACATTCGGCACAGATACGCAGTATTTT. Translating it yields CASSAGTFGTDTQYF.

This clone was detected once. Other DNA sequences from this sample encode an identical CDR3 as well. The V and J genes are TRBV27 and TRBJ2-7; D ambiguous. Germline loops: CDR1 MNHEY, CDR2 SMNVEV (reference sequence). The CDR3 covers 13 residues. The V end was cut by 5 bases, the J end by 2 bases, with 10 bases between. The CDR3 sequence: CASSPRAAYEQYF. CDR3 DNA: TGTGCCAGCAGTCCTCGGGCAGCCTACGAGCAGTACTTC.

This rearrangement joins TRBV29-1 to TRBJ1-4; 7 nucleotides line up with TRBD1. Germline V gives CDR1 SQVTM, CDR2 ANQGSEA. V lost 4 bases, J lost 5 bases, and 1 base stayed unmatched. The length of the CDR3 is 12 residues. The CDR3 sequence is CSVVGQNEKLFF. The CDR3 DNA follows: TGCAGCGTTGTGGGACAGAATGAAAAACTGTTTTTT.

The chain carries TRBV2 and TRBJ2-3; 9 bases align to TRBD2. CDR1 is SNHLY, CDR2 FYNNEI, per germline. Trimming cost V 2 bases and J 4 bases; bases outside gene matches: 10. The CDR3 loop spans 17 amino acids. The CDR3 loop reads CASSETGAGLAADTQYF. DNA for the CDR3: TGTGCCAGCAGTGAAACCGGGGCGGGACTAGCCGCAGATACGCAGTATTTT.

V gene TRBV6-1 combines with J gene TRBJ1-2; 10 positions match TRBD1. Germline CDR1 is MNHNS and CDR2 is SASEGT. V shed 6 bases and J 5 bases; nucleotides not matched to a gene: 6. The CDR3 extends over 14 amino acids. The CDR3 region has the DNA TGTGCCAGCAGACGACAGGGGGCGAGGTATGGCTACACCTTC. Translating gives CASRRQGARYGYTF.

V and J are TRBV6-5 and TRBJ1-2; D is ambiguous. The CDR3 totals 13 residues. V shed 2 bases and J shed 12 bases, with 16 bases lying between them. Germline-derived CDR1 and CDR2 are MNHEY and SVGAGI. For the CDR3, the DNA is TGTGCCAGCAGTTACGGTGAGGGTGGTTGGAACACCTTC. The encoded protein is CASSYGEGGWNTF.

The chain uses TRBV20-1 and TRBJ2-3; D not certain. Between the trimmed V and J ends, which lost 5 bases and 4 bases, there was a span of 4 bases. Germline V gives CDR1 DFQATT, CDR2 SNEGSKA (reference sequence). This CDR3 is 10 amino acids long. Written as DNA, the CDR3 is TGCAGTGCTCGGTCAGATACGCAGTATTTT. It specifies CSARSDTQYF.

The genes are TRBV5-6 and TRBJ1-2, with TRBD1 as a possible D gene (6 bases). Germline-derived CDR1 and CDR2 are SGHDT and YYEEEE. CDR3 length: 14 residues. Trimming shortened V by 4 bases and J by 4 bases, and 14 bases separated the two germline ends. Here the CDR3 DNA reads TGTGCCAGCAGCCCCACCGGGACACGCTATGGCTACACCTTC. This codes for CASSPTGTRYGYTF.

The genes are TRBV6-5 and TRBJ1-2, with D maybe TRBD1 (6 bases). The V gene lost 6 bases and the J gene lost 4 bases, with 15 bases spanning the gap. The CDR3 is 14 amino acids. The germline CDR1 and CDR2 sequences are MNHEY and SVGAGI. The CDR3 is CASSLQTGRYGYTF. In DNA, the CDR3 is TGTGCCAGCAGCCTCCAGACAGGCCGCTATGGCTACACCTTC.

This clone has just one count. The rearrangement joins TRBV11-3 to TRBJ2-1, with 8 bases that match TRBD1. CDR1 and CDR2 (germline): SGHNT, YENEEA. There are 15 residues in the CDR3. J gave up 8 bases and V 2 bases, and 8 bases lay outside the gene matches. The CDR3 protein is CASSLSGGGQDEQFF. The CDR3 bases are TGTGCCAGCAGCTTATCGGGTGGGGGACAGGATGAGCAGTTCTTC. Full variable domain (missing parts from reference TRBV11-3 and TRBJ2-1): EAGVVQSPRYKIIEKKQPVAFWCNPISGHNTLYWYLQNLGQGPELLIRYENEEAVDDSQLPKDRFSAERLKGVDSTLKIQPAELGDSAVYLCASSLSGGGQDEQFFGPGTRLTVL.

V gene TRBV5-1 combines with J gene TRBJ2-5; either TRBD1 or TRBD2 may fit D (6 bases each). CDR1 and CDR2 (germline): SGHRS, YFSETQ. V was trimmed by 1 base and J by 5 bases, leaving 12 bases between them. The CDR3 extends over 14 amino acids. The CDR3 loop reads CASSLRGAGETQYF. The DNA of the CDR3 is TGCGCCAGCAGCTTGAGGGGGGCTGGGGAGACCCAGTACTTC.

V gene TRBV28 combines with J gene TRBJ1-2; weak D call: TRBD1 (6 bases). In germline, CDR1 is MDHEN, CDR2 SYDVKM. This CDR3 region has 14 residues. V was clipped by 7 bases and J by 7 bases, with 19 bases between them. CDR3 DNA sequence: TGTGCCAGCACCACGGGGGGGGCGCTTGGTGGCTACACCTTC. Translation gives CASTTGGALGGYTF.

V is TRBV7-2 and J is TRBJ2-2; the match to TRBD2 covers 12 bases. V shed 5 bases, J shed 10 bases, and the junction held 11 bases outside the gene matches. The CDR3 loop spans 16 amino acids. Germline V gives CDR1 SGHTA, CDR2 FQGNSA. The CDR3 bases are TGTGCCAGCAGCCAGGCTAGCGGGAGGGCCCTCGAGGAGCTGTTTTTT. This codes for CASSQASGRALEELFF.

The V and J genes are TRBV10-2 and TRBJ2-7; tentative D call: TRBD2 (7 bases). The ends were cut back, 0 bases at V and 10 bases at J, with 10 bases in the middle. The CDR3 runs 12 residues. Germline loops: CDR1 WSHSY, CDR2 SAAADI. The CDR3 bases are TGCGCCAGCAGTGAGTCGGGGGGGCCACAGTACTTC. Protein: CASSESGGPQYF.